The 3 T cell receptor beta chains below were found in one sample sequenced in a study. The sorted Tregs were CD4+CD25+CD127-/low cells. TCRdb fed the 5' RACE reads into MiXCR, producing one record per CDR3 protein. The sample lists about 40,000 distinct CDR3 sequences, roughly 23% occurring once. The specimen sequenced was Tregs sorted from a lymph node. These receptors were collected from a female donor with breast cancer.

This clonotype has more than one count but fewer than ten. V usage is TRBV11-1 and J usage is TRBJ2-4; D may be TRBD1 (5 bases). The CDR3 is 14 amino acids. V lost 3 bases and J 6 bases, leaving 12 bases between the germline ends. The germline CDR1 and CDR2 sequences are SGHAT and FQDESV (reference sequence). CDR3 in amino acids: CASSFGHGVNIQYF. DNA of the CDR3: TGTGCCAGCAGCTTTGGACATGGTGTAAACATTCAGTACTTC.

Many counts were recorded for this clonotype. The CDR3 sequence: CASSLDPSYGYTF. CDR3 DNA: TGCGCCAGCAGCTTGGATCCGTCCTATGGCTACACCTTC. The rearrangement joins TRBV5-1 to TRBJ1-2, with D unresolved. The CDR3 is 13 amino acids. Trimming removed 0 bases from V and 4 bases from J, with 7 bases in between. CDR1 and CDR2 from the germline V gene are SGHRS and YFSETQ. The full variable domain, completed using reference TRBV5-1 and TRBJ1-2, is KAGVTQTPRYLIKTRGQQVTLSCSPISGHRSVSWYQQTPGQGLQFLFEYFSETQRNKGNFPGRFSGRQFSNSRSEMNVSTLELGDSALYLCASSLDPSYGYTFGSGTRLTVV.

In this sample, this clonotype turned up many times. This chain uses TRBV20-1 with TRBJ2-5, with unresolved D. CDR1 is DFQATT and CDR2 is SNEGSKA in the germline V gene (reference sequence). The CDR3 is made up of 12 amino acids. V lost 3 bases and J lost 3, with 8 bases in between. CDR3 sequence reads: CSARGMKETQYF. CDR3 nucleotides: TGCAGTGCTAGGGGTATGAAAGAGACCCAGTACTTC.